Each of the 16 T cell receptor beta chains below was sequenced from the same sample in a study of CD8+ T cells in alopecia areata. The treatment here: oral pan-JAK inhibitor, 5-10 mg twice daily. As the sequencing template, cDNA was produced by extracting RNA and reverse transcribing it. Method: immunoSEQ multiplex PCR; TCRdb's copy keeps in-frame clones and lacks some. The sample has around 190,000 clones; roughly 60% are singletons. The source material was CD4+ T cells sorted from blood, sampled at week 24, from a patient treated with tofacitinib. These receptors all stem from a human donor with alopecia areata.

This clone was detected a few times. The chain combines TRBV27 with TRBJ2-3; D not certain. V lost 6 bases and J lost 4, with 17 bases in between. Germline CDR1 MNHEY, CDR2 SMNVEV (reference sequence). CDR3 length: 15 residues. CDR3 in amino acids: CASSYNLQAADTQYF. The CDR3 DNA reads TGTGCCAGCAGCTACAATTTGCAGGCTGCAGATACGCAGTATTTT.

This clone is medium-sized in the sample. Other DNA variants within this sample encode the same CDR3. This sequence joins TRBV7-9 and TRBJ2-1, with 7 bases fitting TRBD2. CDR1 is SEHNR, CDR2 FQNEAQ, per germline (reference sequence). The V gene end was trimmed by 5 bases and the J gene end by 3 bases; junction bases not matched to a gene: 7. This CDR3 is built from 15 residues. Here the CDR3 DNA reads TGTGCCAGCAGCGATCGACTAGCCGGCTACAATGAGCAGTTCTTC. Its protein is CASSDRLAGYNEQFF. The entire variable domain, with the rest obtained from reference TRBV7-9 and TRBJ2-1, is as follows: DTGVSQNPRHKITKRGQNVTFRCDPISEHNRLYWYRQTLGQGPEFLTYFQNEAQLEKSRLLSDRFSAERPKGSFSTLEIQRTEQGDSAMYLCASSDRLAGYNEQFFGPGTRLTVL.

Note on this clone: At one boundary the junction diverges from the germline segment, which might be a read error. The rearrangement links TRBV20-1 to TRBJ2-1, with no clear D. Germline V gene sequence: CDR1 DFQATT, CDR2 SNEGSKA (reference sequence). The CDR3 contains 11 residues. CDR3 nucleotides: TGCAGTCTCGGCGTGAGCAATCAGCAGTTCTTC. Amino acids: CSLGVSNQQFF.

This clone was seen only once. The chain links TRBV4-1 to TRBJ1-2; no clear D. The CDR3 length is 16 residues. V was trimmed by 0 bases and J by 0 bases, leaving 11 bases between them. CDR1 and CDR2 from the germline V gene are MGHRA and YSYEKL. CDR3 protein: CASSQEGTGANYGYTF. CDR3 DNA sequence: TGCGCCAGCAGCCAAGAGGGAACCGGAGCTAACTATGGCTACACCTTC.

The chain links TRBV25-1 to TRBJ1-2; possible D gene TRBD1, 5 bases. Germline V gene data show CDR1 as MGHDK and CDR2 as SYGVNS. V was cut by 4 bases and J by 4 bases, with 25 bases left in between. The length of the CDR3 is 18 residues. CDR3 in DNA: TGTGCCAGCAGTGCAGCGGGGAGGGGATCGTCCGGCCCCTATGGCTACACCTTC. It translates to CASSAAGRGSSGPYGYTF.

This clone was detected only a few times. The chain employs TRBV6-5 and TRBJ2-7, with 8 bases matching TRBD1. Unmatched junction bases numbered 7, after V lost 6 bases and J lost 3 bases. Germline lookup yields CDR1 MNHEY and CDR2 SVGAGI. The CDR3 has 14 amino acids. Here the CDR3 reads CASSGTGLYYEQYF. The DNA of the CDR3 is TGTGCCAGCAGCGGGACAGGACTTTACTACGAGCAGTACTTC.

This clone was counted a few times. CDR3 sequence (DNA): TGTGCCAGCAGCTTAGCGGGTAGCGGGGGAACCGAGCAGTACTTC. Encoded protein: CASSLAGSGGTEQYF. V usage is TRBV7-2 and J usage is TRBJ2-7; TRBD2 aligns across 9 bases. The CDR3 length is 15 residues. With 0 bases clipped from V and 6 bases from J, the junction kept 6 bases outside the gene matches. Looked up from germline, CDR1 is SGHTA and CDR2 is FQGNSA.

CDR3 region: CASSLSGNEKLFF. CDR3 DNA sequence: TGTGCCAGCTCACTATCTGGGAATGAAAAACTGTTTTTT. The chain joins TRBV18 to TRBJ1-4; D uncertain. Trimming removed 4 bases from V and 5 bases from J, with 8 bases in between. CDR1 and CDR2 from the germline V gene are KGHSH and LQKENI. The CDR3 is 13 residues long.

The sample holds many counts of this clone. This sequence joins TRBV15 and TRBJ2-3, with D unresolved. Germline CDR1 LNHNV, CDR2 YYDKDF (reference sequence). V was clipped by 1 base and J by 1 base, with 3 bases between them. This CDR3 contains 13 residues. CDR3: CATSRVGTDTQYF. The CDR3 bases are TGTGCCACCAGCAGAGTAGGCACAGATACGCAGTATTTT.

This clone has more than one count but fewer than ten. This chain connects TRBV11-3 to TRBJ2-1, with 7 bases matching TRBD1. The CDR3 totals 15 residues. CDR1 is SGHNT and CDR2 is YENEEA in the germline V gene. Unmatched junction bases numbered 9, after V lost 5 bases and J lost 5 bases. The CDR3 is CASSLRGGRDNEQFF. The CDR3 DNA reads as TGTGCCAGCAGCCTAAGAGGGGGCCGGGACAATGAGCAGTTCTTC.

V usage is TRBV5-6 and J usage is TRBJ1-5; 11 positions match TRBD1. V was clipped by 2 bases and J by 5 bases; unmatched bases: 6. Germline V CDR1 and CDR2: SGHDT, YYEEEE. This CDR3 is built from 16 residues. The chain's CDR3 is CASSFLGTGGDQPQHF. The CDR3 DNA reads TGTGCCAGCAGCTTCCTCGGGACAGGGGGAGATCAGCCCCAGCATTTT.

This clone came up a few times. The rearrangement joins TRBV6-6 to TRBJ1-5; a possible D gene is TRBD1 (5 bases). Germline CDR1 is MNHNY and CDR2 is SVGAGI (reference sequence). Trimming took off 8 bases at V and 7 bases at J, with 15 bases between the two ends. The CDR3 extends over 13 amino acids. CDR3 protein: CASSMRRDQPQHF. The CDR3 DNA reads TGTGCCAGCTCAATGCGCCGGGACCAGCCCCAGCATTTT.

V usage is TRBV2 and J usage is TRBJ2-7; possibly TRBD1 for D (6 bases). The CDR3 length is 16 residues. CDR1 SNHLY and CDR2 FYNNEI come from the germline V gene. The V end was cut by 5 bases, the J end by 7 bases, with 24 bases between. Here the CDR3 reads CASSRSPPGAPGEQYF. CDR3 bases: TGTGCCAGCAGTAGAAGTCCCCCAGGGGCGCCGGGGGAGCAGTACTTC.

In the case of this clone: Within the sample, other DNA sequences also encode this same CDR3. This chain uses TRBV18 with TRBJ2-3; D might be TRBD1 or TRBD2, each matching 5 bases. The germline V gene encodes CDR1 KGHSH and CDR2 LQKENI. The CDR3 extends over 12 amino acids. V lost 3 bases and J 6 bases, leaving 7 bases between the germline ends. CDR3 sequence reads: CASSPEGDTQYF. CDR3 in DNA: TGTGCCAGCTCACCTGAGGGGGATACGCAGTATTTT.

The chain employs TRBV6-1 and TRBJ1-5; TRBD1 might be the D (6 bases). This CDR3 is 15 amino acids long. Germline V gene data show CDR1 as MNHNS and CDR2 as SASEGT. V dropped 6 bases and J dropped 3 bases, with 15 bases sitting between them. As DNA, the CDR3 is TGTGCCAGCAGGGAACAAGGGGGAAACAATCAGCCCCAGCATTTT. Its translation: CASREQGGNNQPQHF.

This clone was detected a few times. J is TRBJ2-4 and V is TRBV29-1; possible D gene TRBD1, 5 bases. Germline-derived CDR1 and CDR2 are SQVTM and ANQGSEA. Trimming removed 4 bases from V and 8 bases from J, with 18 bases in between. This CDR3 has 14 amino acids. CDR3 region: CSVVLASGFDIQYF. CDR3 coding DNA: TGCAGCGTTGTTCTCGCATCAGGGTTCGACATTCAGTACTTC. The entire variable domain, with the rest obtained from reference TRBV29-1 and TRBJ2-4, is as follows: SAVISQKPSRDICQRGTSLTIQCQVDSQVTMMFWYRQQPGQSLTLIATANQGSEATYESGFVIDKFPISRPNLTFSTLTVSNMSPEDSSIYLCSVVLASGFDIQYFGAGTRLSVL.